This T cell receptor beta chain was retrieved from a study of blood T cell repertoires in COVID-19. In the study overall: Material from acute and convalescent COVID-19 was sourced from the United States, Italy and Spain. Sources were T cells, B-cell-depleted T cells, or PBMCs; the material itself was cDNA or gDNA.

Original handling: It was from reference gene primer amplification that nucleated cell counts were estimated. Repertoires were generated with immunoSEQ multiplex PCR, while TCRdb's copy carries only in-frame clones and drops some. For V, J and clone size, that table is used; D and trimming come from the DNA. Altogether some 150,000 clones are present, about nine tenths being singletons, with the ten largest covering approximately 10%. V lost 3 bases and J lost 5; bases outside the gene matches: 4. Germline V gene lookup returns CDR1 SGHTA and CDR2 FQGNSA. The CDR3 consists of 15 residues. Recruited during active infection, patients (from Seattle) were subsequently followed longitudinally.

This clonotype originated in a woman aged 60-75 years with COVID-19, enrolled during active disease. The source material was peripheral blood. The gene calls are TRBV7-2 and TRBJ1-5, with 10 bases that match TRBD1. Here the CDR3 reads CASSLGQGMDQPQHF. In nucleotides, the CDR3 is TGTGCCAGCAGCTTGGGACAGGGGATGGATCAGCCCCAGCATTTT.